What follows is one TCR beta chain and its context. Its recognized antigen is unknown. Per-nucleotide qualities are absent, and no much larger clonotype sits a single base away. At the junction V is shortened by 7 bases and J by 5 bases, with 11 bases in between. Looking up the germline V gene yields CDR1 MDHEN and CDR2 SYDVKM. Its CDR3 holds 12 amino acids, cysteine through phenylalanine. Of all the DNA, just the CDR3 is kept, 36 bases in frame from base 1. The time point label, read with the paper, signifies: cycle 2 day 1 (C2D1) of nivolumab. All trial patients had relapsed after autologous stem cell transplantation, with cohorts A, B and C differing in prior brentuximab vedotin exposure. The trial cohort comprised 56 patients with relapsed/refractory classical Hodgkin lymphoma whose best overall responses were complete response, partial response or progressive disease. Trial patients were treated with single-agent nivolumab in the multi-cohort phase II CheckMate 205 trial. An independent review committee assessed best overall response by applying the 2007 International Working Group response criteria. PBMCs from the trial were collected at three points: immediately before nivolumab initiation (C1D1), and during therapy at cycle 2 day 1 and cycle 4 day 1. Peripheral blood was collected in 8 mL Vacutainer Cell Preparation Tubes, from which PBMCs were isolated by centrifugation and then cryopreserved.

This record belongs to a study of PD-1 blockade in classical Hodgkin lymphoma (dated by TCRdb to about 2020). About the full investigation: Nivolumab dosing was 3 mg/kg intravenously every 2 weeks, continuing until either disease progression or unacceptable toxicity. The study used CyTOF and TCR beta sequencing to define a peripheral blood immune signature of response to PD-1 blockade in classical Hodgkin lymphoma. General conclusions and limits of the study: Patients starting nivolumab less than 1 year after ASCT had lower diversity and were excluded from later analyses to avoid confounding by immune reconstitution. Only a single clinical trial cohort was studied, and what caused the repertoire differences, possibly disease activity or prior therapy, remained undefined. Newly diagnosed patients were reported to have lower baseline TCR diversity than healthy donors, and relapsed/refractory patients were reported to have lower baseline TCR diversity still. A significant rise by C4D1 was seen in CD4+ but not CD8+ TCR diversity (p=0.0027 vs p=0.16), with the rise being most apparent in complete responders (p=0.02). Trial patients with a complete response had baseline diversity similar to that of newly diagnosed patients, while partial responders and progressors had significantly lower diversity.

Genomic DNA was isolated using the Qiagen DNeasy kit from unsorted PBMCs as well as from negatively selected CD4+ and CD8+ fractions. TCR beta CDR3 regions were subjected to amplification by immunoSEQ multiplex PCR with primers that anneal to V and J segments. A synthetic immune receptor repertoire was used to minimize amplification bias, and remaining bias was computationally removed after sequencing. The study's processing was this. Repertoire diversity was quantified as the Shannon entropy index using custom Python scripts. Unsorted, CD4+ and CD8+ repertoires were analyzed separately, except in combined analyses where CD4+ and CD8+ sequences were merged in silico. A clone was considered expanded if an increase in frequency of at least 2-fold after treatment relative to C1D1 was found, and a pseudocount of 0.5 was applied to clones undetected at baseline. Clones with 0 or 1 copy at C1D1 were defined as singleton clones, while clones with 2 or more copies were defined as non-singleton clones. Clones expanded in unsorted samples were annotated as CD4+, CD8+ or unknown by matching protein sequences in sorted samples from the same patient. Wilcoxon tests were applied to paired samples to test diversity changes from C1D1 to C4D1. What TCRdb holds here is the immuneACCESS table cut down to in-frame rearrangements. Part of the clones is not present; checked against another copy, under half of the missing clones reflect an unresolved V gene, and the others are unexplained. The D gene and trimming were derived from the DNA, and the V and J assignments and clone size from that table. The sample table records about 100,000 clones; nearly 90% of these occur just once. Clones ranked in the top ten supply just under 20% of the sample.

This clonotype originated in a human donor with classical Hodgkin lymphoma. The chain links TRBV28 with TRBJ2-5, with no reliable assignment of the D segment. The source material was peripheral blood mononuclear cells (PBMCs), sampled before the second cycle of nivolumab. The DNA sequence is given as TGTGCCAGCACCGGGCGAAGGGAGACCCAGTACTTC. Its protein product is CASTGRRETQYF.